The 17 T cell receptor beta chains presented below share a single source sample, sequenced in a study of shared clonotypes between healthy human individuals. Repertoires were generated with immunoSEQ multiplex PCR, while TCRdb's copy carries only in-frame clones and drops some. The sample holds millions of clones; roughly 94% are singletons and the top ten take more than 0.1%. Input material: naive CD4+ T cells sorted from blood. Subset: CD45RA+ positively selected. The receptors derive from a man in his late teens or twenties in good health.

The gene calls are TRBV30 and TRBJ2-7, with a tentative D call TRBD1 (6 bases). V was shortened by 2 bases and J by 7 bases, with 18 bases between the two germline ends. The CDR3 has 14 amino acids. Germline CDR1 reads GTSNPN; CDR2 reads SVGIG (reference sequence). The CDR3 loop reads CAWSKTGPSREQYF. The CDR3 region has the DNA TGTGCCTGGAGTAAGACAGGACCTTCTCGGGAGCAGTACTTC.

About this clone itself: Other DNA sequences in this sample translate to the same CDR3. The chain links TRBV6-5 to TRBJ1-1, with D hard to call. CDR1 is MNHEY and CDR2 is SVGAGI in the germline V gene. This CDR3 is built from 12 residues. V was pared by 8 bases and J by 2 bases, with 9 bases between. CDR3 DNA: TGTGCCAGCGCTCGTGGAAACACTGAAGCTTTCTTT. Translated: CASARGNTEAFF.

The genes are TRBV28 and TRBJ2-3; D possibly corresponds to TRBD2 (6 bases). This CDR3 has 14 amino acids. Germline V CDR1 and CDR2: MDHEN, SYDVKM. V lost 3 bases to trimming and J lost 1 base, with 8 bases between them. Here the CDR3 DNA reads TGTGCCAGCAGTTTCCAGCGGGGCACAGATACGCAGTATTTT. The encoded protein is CASSFQRGTDTQYF.

This chain uses TRBV5-1 with TRBJ2-1, with 8 bases fitting TRBD2. The CDR3 runs to 15 residues. Germline V gives CDR1 SGHRS, CDR2 YFSETQ. Trimming took 4 bases from V and 3 from J; bases not matched to a gene: 6. The CDR3 region has the DNA TGCGCCAGCAGCCCCACTAGCGGATTCTACAATGAGCAGTTCTTC. Translating it yields CASSPTSGFYNEQFF.

This clone was seen only a few times. V usage is TRBV6-1 and J usage is TRBJ1-5; D is undetermined. Germline CDR1 and CDR2: MNHNS and SASEGT. The V and J ends lost 4 bases and 6 bases respectively, with 10 bases between them. This CDR3 comprises 13 residues. The CDR3 spells CASSAREVQPQHF. CDR3 nucleotides: TGTGCCAGCAGTGCTAGGGAGGTTCAGCCCCAGCATTTT.

The table lists this clone with a few counts. The gene calls are TRBV6-1 and TRBJ1-3, with 7 bases fitting TRBD1. CDR3 length equals 14 residues. The junction had 5 bases not matched to a gene; V was cut back by 6 bases and J by 3 bases. Germline assignment: CDR1 MNHNS and CDR2 SASEGT. As DNA, the CDR3 is TGTGCCAGCAGCGCGACAGGGAATGGAAACACCATATATTTT. Protein product: CASSATGNGNTIYF.

The chain combines TRBV30 with TRBJ1-2, with D uncertain. The V gene lost 4 bases and the J gene lost 8 bases, with 14 bases spanning the gap. Germline CDR1 reads GTSNPN; CDR2 reads SVGIG (reference sequence). The CDR3 length is 12 residues. The CDR3 spells CAWKIGQEGYTF. The CDR3 coding sequence is TGTGCCTGGAAAATTGGTCAGGAGGGCTACACCTTC.

The chain uses TRBV19 and TRBJ2-5; 9 positions agree with TRBD1. The V gene's germline CDR1 is LNHDA and CDR2 SQIVND (reference sequence). This CDR3 region has 15 residues. V was pared by 6 bases and J by 5 bases, with 10 bases of the junction left unmatched. The CDR3: CASRDGTGLWETQYF. In DNA form, the CDR3 reads TGTGCCAGTAGAGACGGGACAGGGTTATGGGAGACCCAGTACTTC.

The chain couples TRBV7-2 to TRBJ2-3, with D perhaps TRBD1 or TRBD2 (6 bases each). Germline CDR1 SGHTA, CDR2 FQGNSA. This CDR3 is 16 amino acids long. V was cut by 6 bases and J by 0 bases, with 16 bases left in between. The CDR3 here is CASRLGGGGSTDTQYF. CDR3 in DNA: TGTGCCAGCAGGCTGGGAGGAGGGGGAAGCACAGATACGCAGTATTTT.

The rearrangement joins TRBV6-1 to TRBJ1-5; D may be TRBD1 (6 bases). This CDR3 is 14 amino acids long. The V and J ends lost 8 bases and 0 bases respectively, with 11 bases between them. Germline V gene lookup returns CDR1 MNHNS and CDR2 SASEGT. As DNA, the CDR3 is TGTGCCAGCGGGTGGACAGATAGCAATCAGCCCCAGCATTTT. It encodes CASGWTDSNQPQHF.

The J gene is TRBJ2-7, the V gene TRBV10-1; D unclear. The CDR3 consists of 11 residues. Deletions cut 3 bases from V and 7 bases from J, with 7 bases between. The germline V gene has CDR1 WNHNN and CDR2 SYGVQD (reference sequence). CDR3 DNA sequence: TGCGCCAGCAGTGATGGGTGGGAGCAGTACTTC. The encoded protein is CASSDGWEQYF.

This chain uses TRBV29-1 with TRBJ2-7; possibly TRBD1 for D (6 bases). The CDR3 loop spans 14 amino acids. The germline V gene encodes CDR1 SQVTM and CDR2 ANQGSEA. Trimming removed 4 bases at V and 6 bases at J, with 19 bases between. This CDR3 reads CSVALQGGFAEQYF. As DNA, the CDR3 is TGCAGCGTTGCGCTACAGGGTGGGTTCGCCGAGCAGTACTTC.

This chain joins TRBV2 and TRBJ2-4, with D possibly called TRBD1 or TRBD2 (5 bases each). Germline V lookup: CDR1 SNHLY, CDR2 FYNNEI. The CDR3 is 14 residues long. V lost 6 bases and J lost 0, with 9 bases in between. CDR3 protein: CASRQGVAKNIQYF. CDR3 nucleotides: TGTGCCAGCAGGCAGGGAGTAGCCAAAAACATTCAGTACTTC.

This chain uses TRBV5-6 with TRBJ1-2; weak D call: TRBD1 (5 bases). The CDR3 loop spans 12 amino acids. Germline assignment: CDR1 SGHDT and CDR2 YYEEEE. With 4 bases removed from V and 8 bases from J, the gap between germline ends came to 12 bases. The CDR3, as DNA: TGTGCCAGCAGCGTGACAGAGGGAGGCTACACCTTC. This encodes CASSVTEGGYTF.

On this clone: Other DNA sequences from this sample encode an identical CDR3 as well. J is TRBJ2-5 and V is TRBV11-2; 10 bases align to TRBD2. CDR3 size: 15 residues. Trimming at V came to 3 bases and at J to 2 bases, leaving 3 bases not matched to a gene. The germline CDR1 and CDR2 sequences are SGHAT and FQNNGV. CDR3 sequence: CASSFTSGAQETQYF. CDR3 nucleotide sequence: TGTGCCAGCAGCTTTACTAGCGGGGCTCAAGAGACCCAGTACTTC.

The V and J genes are TRBV11-2 and TRBJ1-1; D is uncertain. Germline V gives CDR1 SGHAT, CDR2 FQNNGV. Trimming took 2 bases from V and 3 from J, leaving 13 bases between them. The CDR3 is 15 amino acids. CDR3 sequence: CASSLLLSGHTEAFF. For the CDR3, the DNA is TGTGCCAGCAGCTTACTACTCTCGGGTCACACTGAAGCTTTCTTT.

The V call is TRBV9, the J call TRBJ2-7, with 13 bases aligning to TRBD2. The trim removed 4 bases at V and 2 bases at J, leaving 9 bases unmatched. The V gene's germline CDR1 is SGDLS and CDR2 YYNGEE. This CDR3 is 17 amino acids long. The CDR3 here is CASSPRPGTSGTYEQYF. DNA for the CDR3: TGTGCCAGCAGCCCTCGACCCGGGACTAGCGGGACCTACGAGCAGTACTTC.